This T cell receptor beta chain originates from a study of spatial heterogeneity in lung cancer. Notes on the study in general: Counts that tracked tumor mutation counts were those of expanded intratumoral alpha and beta TCRs.

Sample time point: sample taken at primary tumor resection. In its sample, this clonotype is medium-sized. Its antigen remains unknown. From the 5' RACE reads, TCRdb called clonotypes with MiXCR, one entry per CDR3 protein. The sample has 5,000 to 7,000 distinct CDR3 sequences, approximately 15% seen once. Trimming pared 5 bases from V and 5 bases from J, leaving 12 bases between. Per the germline V gene, CDR1 is MNHEY and CDR2 is SVGAGI. The CDR3 loop spans 13 amino acids. This receptor was taken from a male donor with early-stage non-small cell lung cancer. The chain combines TRBV6-5 with TRBJ1-1, with D unclear. Sample: lung tumor tissue, taken at surgery. CDR3: CASSPPRGTEAFF. In DNA form, the CDR3 reads TGTGCCAGCAGTCCTCCTCGGGGTACTGAAGCTTTCTTT.